This T cell receptor (beta chain) was obtained from a study of T cells in tumors after PD-1 blockade. Study details: Blood samples averaged around 110,000 templates (range roughly 21,000-290,000) and approximately 35,000 unique clonotypes.

Trimming at V came to 0 bases and at J to 3 bases, leaving 5 bases not matched to a gene. From germline, CDR1 is MNHNS and CDR2 SASEGT. The CDR3 loop spans 16 amino acids. The repertoire was sequenced with immunoSEQ multiplex PCR; TCRdb's copy has only in-frame clones and lacks some. Seen here are tens of thousands of clones, around 80% observed once, and the top ten hold 38%. Template: tumor biopsy or peripheral blood genomic DNA, roughly 550-6,500 ng per sample. This sequence was found in a human donor with basal cell carcinoma. The chain joins TRBV6-1 to TRBJ2-3; 8 bases map to TRBD2. Source: PBMCs, taken before anti-PD-1 treatment. CDR3 sequence: CASSEAHGGATDTQYF. CDR3 in DNA: TGTGCCAGCAGTGAAGCACACGGGGGGGCAACAGATACGCAGTATTTT.